This T cell receptor beta chain was documented in a study of OX40 agonist ivuxolimab in advanced cancers. Study overall: The study enrolled dose-escalation patients with hepatocellular carcinoma, melanoma, renal cell or head and neck cancer. Regarding the study as a whole: By week 6 at 0.1 to 3.0 mg/kg, blood CD4+ and CD8+ T cells had expanded clonally.

Assay used: immunoSEQ multiplex PCR; TCRdb lists only in-frame clones, some missing. Of 69,000 or so clones in the sample, around 83% were seen once. In germline, CDR1 is SNHLY, CDR2 FYNNEI. This CDR3 comprises 12 residues. Deletions cut 6 bases from V and 6 bases from J, with 6 bases between. Concerning this clone itself: Its antigen is unknown.

This rearrangement joins TRBV2 to TRBJ1-6; D is unclear. Sequences were derived from CD4+ or CD8+ T cells sorted from blood, sampled in a trial of the OX40 agonist ivuxolimab. The TCR sequence derives from an adult with an advanced solid tumor such as melanoma, head and neck, liver or kidney cancer. The CDR3, as DNA: TGTGCCAGCAGAGAGCGTAATTCACCCCTCCACTTT. Its protein product is CASRERNSPLHF.